The 3 T cell receptor beta chains in this list originate from one sample, sequenced in a study of control samples from healthy donors and cancer patients. This table comes from immunoSEQ multiplex PCR, and its TCRdb copy is limited to in-frame clones, with some not included. The sample carries about 100,000 clones, roughly 92% recorded once. The material sequenced was blood. These receptors all stem from a human donor in good health. The donor label of this sample is uncertain.

The genes are TRBV5-8 and TRBJ1-5; D uncertain. Looked up from germline, CDR1 is SGHTS and CDR2 is YDEGEE. V lost 4 bases, J lost 2 bases, and 13 bases lay in between. The CDR3 loop spans 15 amino acids. The CDR3 loop reads CASSLMVFGNQPQHF. Written as DNA, the CDR3 is TGTGCCAGCAGCCTGATGGTTTTTGGCAATCAGCCCCAGCATTTT.

This CDR3 reads CASSYSPTPTNEKLFF. CDR3 coding DNA: TGTGCCAGCAGTTACTCGCCTACCCCGACTAATGAAAAACTGTTTTTT. V and J are TRBV6-5 and TRBJ1-4; D ambiguous. The germline V gene encodes CDR1 MNHEY and CDR2 SVGAGI. Deletions cut 0 bases from V and 2 bases from J, with 10 bases between. This CDR3 spans 16 amino acids.

In DNA, the CDR3 is TGTGCCAGTAGTATCAAGCGAAACACTGAAGCTTTCTTT. This gives the protein CASSIKRNTEAFF. The gene calls are TRBV19 and TRBJ1-1, with D unclear. Germline V lookup: CDR1 LNHDA, CDR2 SQIVND (reference sequence). Trimming cost V 3 bases and J 2 bases, with 7 bases left between them. The CDR3 spans 13 residues.